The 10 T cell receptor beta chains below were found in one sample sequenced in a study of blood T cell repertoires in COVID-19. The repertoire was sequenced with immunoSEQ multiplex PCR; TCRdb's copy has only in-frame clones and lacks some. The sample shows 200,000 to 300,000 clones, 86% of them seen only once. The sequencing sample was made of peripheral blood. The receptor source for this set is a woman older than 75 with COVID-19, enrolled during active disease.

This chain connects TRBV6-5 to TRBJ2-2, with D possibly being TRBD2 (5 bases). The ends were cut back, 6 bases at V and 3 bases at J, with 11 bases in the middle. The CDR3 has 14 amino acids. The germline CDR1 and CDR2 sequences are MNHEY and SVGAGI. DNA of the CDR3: TGTGCCAGCAGAATAGGACTTGACACCGGGGAGCTGTTTTTT. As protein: CASRIGLDTGELFF.

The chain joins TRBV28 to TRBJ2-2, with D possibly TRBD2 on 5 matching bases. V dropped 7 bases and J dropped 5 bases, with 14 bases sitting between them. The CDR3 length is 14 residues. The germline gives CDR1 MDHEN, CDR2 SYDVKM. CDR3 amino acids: CASIEGFETGELFF. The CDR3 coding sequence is TGTGCCAGCATAGAGGGTTTCGAGACCGGGGAGCTGTTTTTT.

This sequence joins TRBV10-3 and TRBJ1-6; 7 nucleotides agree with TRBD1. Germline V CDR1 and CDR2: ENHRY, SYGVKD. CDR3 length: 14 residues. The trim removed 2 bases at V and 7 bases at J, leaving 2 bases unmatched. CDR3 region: CAISEGDRNSPLHF. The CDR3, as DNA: TGTGCCATCAGTGAGGGGGACAGAAATTCACCCCTCCACTTT.

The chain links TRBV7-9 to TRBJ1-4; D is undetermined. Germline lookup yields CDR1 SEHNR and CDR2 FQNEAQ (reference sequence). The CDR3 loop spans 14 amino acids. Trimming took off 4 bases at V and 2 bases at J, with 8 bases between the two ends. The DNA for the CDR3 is TGTGCCAGCAGCTGGAGCGGGACTAATGAAAAACTGTTTTTT. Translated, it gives CASSWSGTNEKLFF.

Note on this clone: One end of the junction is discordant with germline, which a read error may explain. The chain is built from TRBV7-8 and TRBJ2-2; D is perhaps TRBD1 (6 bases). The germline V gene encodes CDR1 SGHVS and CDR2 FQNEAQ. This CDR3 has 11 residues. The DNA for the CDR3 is TGCGGGACAACGAACACCGGGGAGCTGTTTTTT. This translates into CGTTNTGELFF. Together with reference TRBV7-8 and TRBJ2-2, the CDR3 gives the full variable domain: GAGVSQSPRYKVAKRGQDVALRCDPISGHVSLFWYQQALGQGPEFLTYFQNEAQLDKSGLPSDRFFAERPEGSVSTLKIQRTQQEDSAVYLCGTTNTGELFFGEGSRLTVL.

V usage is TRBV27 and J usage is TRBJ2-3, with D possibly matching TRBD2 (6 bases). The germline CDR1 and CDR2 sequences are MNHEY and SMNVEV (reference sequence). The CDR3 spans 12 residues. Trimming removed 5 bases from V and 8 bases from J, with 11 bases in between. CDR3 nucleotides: TGTGCCAGCAGTCGTCTGGGGGGTACGCAGTATTTT. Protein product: CASSRLGGTQYF.

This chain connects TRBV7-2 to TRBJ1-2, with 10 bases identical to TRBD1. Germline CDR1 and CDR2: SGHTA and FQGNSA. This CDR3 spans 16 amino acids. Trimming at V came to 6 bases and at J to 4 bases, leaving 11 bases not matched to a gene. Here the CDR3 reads CASSTMGQGTRYGYTF. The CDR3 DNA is TGTGCCAGCAGTACTATGGGACAGGGGACCCGCTATGGCTACACCTTC.

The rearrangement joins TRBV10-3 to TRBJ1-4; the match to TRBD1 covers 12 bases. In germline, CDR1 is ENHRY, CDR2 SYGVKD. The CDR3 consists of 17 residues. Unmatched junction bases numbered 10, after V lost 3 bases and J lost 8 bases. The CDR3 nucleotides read TGTGCCATCAGTGATTCCGGGACAGGGGGCCGGCGGGAAAAACTGTTTTTT. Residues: CAISDSGTGGRREKLFF.

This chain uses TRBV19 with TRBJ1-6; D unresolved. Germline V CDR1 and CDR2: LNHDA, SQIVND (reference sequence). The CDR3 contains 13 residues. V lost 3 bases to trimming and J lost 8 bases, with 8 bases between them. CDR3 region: CASSMIGDSPLHF. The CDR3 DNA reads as TGTGCCAGTAGTATGATCGGGGATTCACCCCTCCACTTT. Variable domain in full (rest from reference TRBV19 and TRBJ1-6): DGGITQSPKYLFRKEGQNVTLSCEQNLNHDAMYWYRQDPGQGLRLIYYSQIVNDFQKGDIAEGYSVSREKKESFPLTVTSAQKNPTAFYLCASSMIGDSPLHFGNGTRLTVT.

The CDR3 is CASSLIPGPYEQYV. CDR3 in DNA: TGCGCCAGCAGCTTGATCCCTGGCCCCTACGAGCAGTACGTC. The rearrangement links TRBV5-1 to TRBJ2-7; D is unclear. The CDR3 runs to 14 residues. The ends were cut back, 1 base at V and 2 bases at J, with 10 bases in the middle. Looked up from germline, CDR1 is SGHRS and CDR2 is YFSETQ.